This TCR beta chain was documented in a study of blood T cell repertoires in COVID-19. V lost 6 bases and J lost 5, with 8 bases in between. The CDR3 spans 12 residues. Germline CDR1 reads SGHAT; CDR2 reads FQNNGV. Libraries were prepared by immunoSEQ multiplex PCR; TCRdb keeps only in-frame clonotypes and omits some of them. This repertoire shows 95,000 to 120,000 clones, approximately 90% found once; its top ten account for approximately 4.5%. This receptor was identified in a woman aged 45-65 years with acute or convalescent COVID-19. The specimen was peripheral blood. The chain combines TRBV11-2 with TRBJ1-3; no clear D. The CDR3 region has the DNA TGTGCCAGCAGTCGCGCCCGAAACACCATATATTTT. Amino acid sequence: CASSRARNTIYF.